The 20 T cell receptor beta chains given below trace back to one sample, sequenced in a study of shared clonotypes between healthy human individuals. The assay was immunoSEQ multiplex PCR, and TCRdb's table has in-frame clones only and misses some. This table has about 520,000 clones, about 78% appearing once. The sample was PBMCs. Receptor source: a woman between 40 and 55 years old in good health. Some clones in this sample may be carry-over from other donors' samples.

This chain joins TRBV19 and TRBJ2-1, with 8 bases fitting TRBD2. This CDR3 is built from 17 residues. The V gene end was trimmed by 2 bases and the J gene end by 8 bases; junction bases not matched to a gene: 14. Germline V lookup: CDR1 LNHDA, CDR2 SQIVND (reference sequence). CDR3 amino acids: CASSIKGYSGRIYEQFF. In DNA form, the CDR3 reads TGTGCCAGTAGTATAAAGGGGTACAGCGGGAGAATCTATGAGCAGTTCTTC.

The rearrangement uses TRBV5-1 and TRBJ2-1; D not certain. Germline V gives CDR1 SGHRS, CDR2 YFSETQ. The CDR3 consists of 14 residues. The V gene lost 2 bases and the J gene lost 0 bases, with 6 bases spanning the gap. In DNA form, the CDR3 reads TGCGCCAGCAGCTTCACACGCTCCTACAATGAGCAGTTCTTC. Its protein product is CASSFTRSYNEQFF.

This clone has more than one count but fewer than ten. The chain combines TRBV30 with TRBJ2-2, with D possibly matching TRBD1 (5 bases). Germline CDR1 is GTSNPN and CDR2 is SVGIG (reference sequence). There are 12 residues in the CDR3. The V end lost 5 bases, the J end lost 5 bases, and 9 bases lay between the germline ends. The CDR3: CAWGAATGELFF. DNA of the CDR3: TGTGCCTGGGGGGCCGCGACCGGGGAGCTGTTTTTT. Supplemented by reference TRBV30 and TRBJ2-2, the full variable domain reads SQTIHQWPATLVQPVGSPLSLECTVEGTSNPNLYWYRQAAGRGLQLLFYSVGIGQISSEVPQNLSASRPQDRQFILSSKKLLLSDSGFYLCAWGAATGELFFGEGSRLTVL.

This rearrangement joins TRBV27 to TRBJ2-7; D gene unclear. Trimming took off 3 bases at V and 0 bases at J, with 12 bases between the two ends. CDR3 length: 15 residues. Per germline, CDR1 MNHEY and CDR2 SMNVEV (reference sequence). CDR3 loop: CASSFNSFSSYEQYF. For the CDR3, the DNA is TGTGCCAGCAGTTTTAATAGCTTCAGCTCCTACGAGCAGTACTTC.

The chain joins TRBV6-1 to TRBJ2-1; D is uncertain. CDR3 length equals 13 residues. V was clipped by 8 bases and J by 0 bases, with 8 bases between them. Germline lookup yields CDR1 MNHNS and CDR2 SASEGT. The CDR3 reads CASGMSSYNEQFF. CDR3 coding DNA: TGTGCCAGCGGAATGAGCTCCTACAATGAGCAGTTCTTC.

To note about this clone: A much larger clone sits a single nucleotide away, making a read error possible. The rearrangement joins TRBV5-1 to TRBJ1-4, with D maybe TRBD1 (6 bases). The ends were cut back, 0 bases at V and 3 bases at J, with 6 bases in the middle. The CDR3 covers 14 residues. Germline V CDR1 and CDR2: SGHRS, YFSETQ. The DNA for the CDR3 is TGCGCCAGCAGCTTGGGACAGGCTAATGAAAAACTGTTTTTT. Protein sequence: CASSLGQANEKLFF.

There are a few counts of this clone. This chain joins TRBV19 and TRBJ1-1; no firm D call. Trimming took 3 bases from V and 6 from J, leaving 11 bases between them. The CDR3 has 13 residues. Germline V gene lookup returns CDR1 LNHDA and CDR2 SQIVND (reference sequence). CDR3 region: CASSITTPPEAFF. The CDR3 DNA sequence: TGTGCCAGTAGTATTACCACCCCCCCTGAAGCTTTCTTT.

This clone was detected only a few times. This chain links TRBV18 with TRBJ2-5, with 12 bases fitting TRBD2. CDR3 length: 15 residues. Germline assignment: CDR1 KGHSH and CDR2 LQKENI. Trimming at V came to 8 bases and at J to 5 bases, leaving 9 bases not matched to a gene. The CDR3 sequence is CASAKTSGSRETQYF. CDR3 sequence (DNA): TGTGCCAGCGCCAAGACTAGCGGGAGTCGGGAGACCCAGTACTTC.

The chain is built from TRBV29-1 and TRBJ2-7; 8 bases align to TRBD1. The ends lost 4 bases at V and 0 bases at J; junction bases unmatched: 5. The CDR3 extends over 14 amino acids. Germline assignment: CDR1 SQVTM and CDR2 ANQGSEA. The CDR3 coding sequence is TGCAGCGTTGTGGGGACAGGTGACTCCTACGAGCAGTACTTC. This encodes CSVVGTGDSYEQYF.

V and J are TRBV18 and TRBJ1-1; TRBD1 agrees at 8 bases. Germline V lookup: CDR1 KGHSH, CDR2 LQKENI. With V trimmed by 0 bases and J by 7 bases, 4 bases remained unmatched. The CDR3 runs 14 residues. In nucleotides, the CDR3 is TGTGCCAGCTCACCACCTCTCAGGGGGCTTGAAGCTTTCTTT. Protein: CASSPPLRGLEAFF.

The rearrangement links TRBV15 to TRBJ1-1; perhaps TRBD1 as D (6 bases). The CDR3 is made up of 16 amino acids. Germline CDR1 LNHNV, CDR2 YYDKDF (reference sequence). Trimming removed 0 bases from V and 0 bases from J, with 11 bases in between. The CDR3 loop is CATSRDQEGVNTEAFF. CDR3 DNA sequence: TGTGCCACCAGCAGAGATCAGGAGGGGGTGAACACTGAAGCTTTCTTT.

V gene TRBV5-1 combines with J gene TRBJ2-7, with no clear D. This CDR3 has 14 residues. CDR1 is SGHRS and CDR2 is YFSETQ in the germline V gene. Trimming shortened V by 4 bases and J by 3 bases, and 14 bases separated the two germline ends. The CDR3 spells CASSPGSQNYEQYF. The CDR3 DNA reads TGCGCCAGCAGCCCCGGCTCACAGAACTACGAGCAGTACTTC.

This chain uses TRBV7-2 with TRBJ2-1, with 10 bases that match TRBD1. V was clipped by 5 bases and J by 5 bases; unmatched bases: 6. This CDR3 has 15 residues. Germline CDR1 reads SGHTA; CDR2 reads FQGNSA. The CDR3 is CASSPWTGGNNEQFF. The CDR3 bases are TGTGCCAGCAGCCCATGGACAGGGGGTAACAATGAGCAGTTCTTC.

This clone was seen just once. The chain couples TRBV5-4 to TRBJ2-1; TRBD2 agrees at 11 bases. Trimming cost V 5 bases and J 5 bases; bases outside gene matches: 6. The CDR3 has 15 residues. The germline V gene has CDR1 SGHNT and CDR2 YYREEE (reference sequence). CDR3 nucleotide sequence: TGTGCCAGCAGTTTCAAGACTAGCGGGGACAATGAGCAGTTCTTC. It translates to CASSFKTSGDNEQFF.

This clone showed up just a few times. This chain links TRBV28 with TRBJ2-2; possibly TRBD1 or TRBD2 for D (5 bases each). The germline V gene has CDR1 MDHEN and CDR2 SYDVKM. The V end lost 6 bases, the J end lost 3 bases, and 14 bases lay between the germline ends. The CDR3 extends over 15 amino acids. Here the CDR3 reads CASRGDLGDTGELFF. The DNA of the CDR3 is TGTGCCAGCAGGGGGGACCTCGGCGACACCGGGGAGCTGTTTTTT.

The V and J genes are TRBV2 and TRBJ1-6; D is possibly TRBD1 (5 bases). Per the germline V gene, CDR1 is SNHLY and CDR2 is FYNNEI. V was shortened by 4 bases and J by 14 bases, with 15 bases between the two germline ends. The CDR3 consists of 13 residues. CDR3 sequence (DNA): TGTGCCAGCAGTGGGGGAGGGGTTTCGGCCCTCCACTTT. Translating it yields CASSGGGVSALHF.

V is TRBV11-1 and J is TRBJ2-1, with 7 positions matching TRBD2. Trimming removed 5 bases from V and 6 bases from J; junction bases left unmatched: 7. This CDR3 is built from 14 residues. Germline V gene lookup returns CDR1 SGHAT and CDR2 FQDESV (reference sequence). In nucleotides, the CDR3 is TGTGCCAGCAGCGGTCGTTGGGGGGGCAATGAGCAGTTCTTC. Translated: CASSGRWGGNEQFF.

This rearrangement joins TRBV7-9 to TRBJ2-1; D may correspond to TRBD1 or TRBD2 (6 bases each). Germline V gene sequence: CDR1 SEHNR, CDR2 FQNEAQ (reference sequence). The V end lost 4 bases, the J end lost 4 bases, and 20 bases lay between the germline ends. The CDR3 consists of 17 residues. This CDR3 is CASSSEGWGRGYNEQFF. The DNA of the CDR3 is TGTGCCAGCAGCTCGGAGGGGTGGGGCAGGGGATACAATGAGCAGTTCTTC. Filled out from reference TRBV7-9 and TRBJ2-1, the complete variable domain reads DTGVSQNPRHKITKRGQNVTFRCDPISEHNRLYWYRQTLGQGPEFLTYFQNEAQLEKSRLLSDRFSAERPKGSFSTLEIQRTEQGDSAMYLCASSSEGWGRGYNEQFFGPGTRLTVL.

This sequence joins TRBV4-2 and TRBJ2-2; TRBD1 aligns across 8 bases. CDR3 length: 19 residues. CDR1 is LGHNA, CDR2 YNFKEQ, per germline. V gave up 3 bases and J gave up 4 bases; unmatched junction bases: 16. The CDR3 spells CASSQYQGAPRAGTGELFF. The CDR3 DNA reads as TGTGCCAGCAGCCAGTACCAGGGGGCGCCGAGGGCTGGCACCGGGGAGCTGTTTTTT.

The genes are TRBV29-1 and TRBJ2-2; TRBD1 aligns across 8 bases. V was pared by 4 bases and J by 3 bases, with 4 bases of the junction left unmatched. Germline-derived CDR1 and CDR2 are SQVTM and ANQGSEA. The CDR3 spans 14 residues. As DNA, the CDR3 is TGCAGCGTTGCAGGGGGCTGGGACACCGGGGAGCTGTTTTTT. Translation gives CSVAGGWDTGELFF.